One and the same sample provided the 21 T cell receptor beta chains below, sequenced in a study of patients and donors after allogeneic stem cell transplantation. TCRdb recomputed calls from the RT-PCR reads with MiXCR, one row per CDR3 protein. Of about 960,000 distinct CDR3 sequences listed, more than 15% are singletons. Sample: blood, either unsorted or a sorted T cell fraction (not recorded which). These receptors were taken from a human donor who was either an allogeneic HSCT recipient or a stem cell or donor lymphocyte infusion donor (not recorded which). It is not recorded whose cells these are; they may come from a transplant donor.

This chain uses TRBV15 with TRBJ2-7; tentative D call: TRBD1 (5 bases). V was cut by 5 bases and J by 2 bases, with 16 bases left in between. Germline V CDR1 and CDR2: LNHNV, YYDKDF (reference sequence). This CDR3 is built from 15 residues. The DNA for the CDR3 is TGTGCCACCAGCGGCGGTGGCAGGGCGACCTACGAGCAGTACTTC. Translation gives CATSGGGRATYEQYF.

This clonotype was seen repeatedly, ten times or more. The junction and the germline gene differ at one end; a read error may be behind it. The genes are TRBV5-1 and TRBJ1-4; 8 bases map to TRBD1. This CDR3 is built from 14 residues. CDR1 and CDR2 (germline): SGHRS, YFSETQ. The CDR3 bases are TGTGCCAGCAGCTCCGGACAGGGAGGAGAAAAACTGTTTTTT. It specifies CASSSGQGGEKLFF.

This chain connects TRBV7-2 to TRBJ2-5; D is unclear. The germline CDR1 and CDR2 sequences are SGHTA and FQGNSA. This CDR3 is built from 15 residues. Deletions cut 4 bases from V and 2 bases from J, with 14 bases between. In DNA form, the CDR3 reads TGTGCCAGCAGCTCCTTGGCGGTAGGGCAAGAGACCCAGTACTTC. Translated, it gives CASSSLAVGQETQYF.

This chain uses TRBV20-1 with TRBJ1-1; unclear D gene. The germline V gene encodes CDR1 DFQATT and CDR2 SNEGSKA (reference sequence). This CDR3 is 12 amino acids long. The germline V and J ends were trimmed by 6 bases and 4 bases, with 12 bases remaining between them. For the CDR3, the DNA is TGCAGTGCCAGCGGGGAGGGCACTGAAGCTTTCTTT. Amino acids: CSASGEGTEAFF.

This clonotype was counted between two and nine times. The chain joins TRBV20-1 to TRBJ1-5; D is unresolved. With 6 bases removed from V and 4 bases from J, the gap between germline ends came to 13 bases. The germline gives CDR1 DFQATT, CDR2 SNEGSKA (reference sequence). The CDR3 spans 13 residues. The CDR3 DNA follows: TGCAGTGCCGCGGGCAGGTTTAATCAGCCCCAGCATTTT. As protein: CSAAGRFNQPQHF.

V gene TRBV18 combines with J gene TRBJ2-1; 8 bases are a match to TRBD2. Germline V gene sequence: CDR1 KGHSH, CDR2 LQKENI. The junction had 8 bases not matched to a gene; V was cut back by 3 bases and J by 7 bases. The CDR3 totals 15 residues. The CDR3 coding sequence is TGTGCCAGCTCACCTATAACGGGGGGGCAAAATGAGCAGTTCTTC. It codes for CASSPITGGQNEQFF.

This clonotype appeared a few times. The CDR3 bases are TGTGCCAGCACCGACGGGACTAGCGGGAACTTTTACAATGAGCAGTTCTTC. The encoded protein is CASTDGTSGNFYNEQFF. V is TRBV2 and J is TRBJ2-1; 13 nucleotides match TRBD2. The CDR3 sequence is 17 residues long. The ends lost 7 bases at V and 4 bases at J; junction bases unmatched: 10. Germline values: CDR1 SNHLY, CDR2 FYNNEI.

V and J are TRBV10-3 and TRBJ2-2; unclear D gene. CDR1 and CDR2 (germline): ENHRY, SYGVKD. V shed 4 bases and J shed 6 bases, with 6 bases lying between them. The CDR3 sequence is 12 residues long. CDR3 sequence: CAISGVPGELFF. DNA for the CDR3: TGTGCCATCAGTGGCGTCCCCGGGGAGCTGTTTTTT.

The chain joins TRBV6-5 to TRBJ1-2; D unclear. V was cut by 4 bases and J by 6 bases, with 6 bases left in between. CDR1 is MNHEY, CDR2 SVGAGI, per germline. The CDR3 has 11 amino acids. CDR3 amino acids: CASSSNHGYTF. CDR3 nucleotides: TGTGCCAGCAGTTCCAATCATGGCTACACCTTC.

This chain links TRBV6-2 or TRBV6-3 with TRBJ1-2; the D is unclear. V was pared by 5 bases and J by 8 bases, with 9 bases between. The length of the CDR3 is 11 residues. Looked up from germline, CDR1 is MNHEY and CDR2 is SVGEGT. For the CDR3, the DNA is TGTGCCAGCAGTGCGAGGATGGGCTACACCTTC. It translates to CASSARMGYTF.

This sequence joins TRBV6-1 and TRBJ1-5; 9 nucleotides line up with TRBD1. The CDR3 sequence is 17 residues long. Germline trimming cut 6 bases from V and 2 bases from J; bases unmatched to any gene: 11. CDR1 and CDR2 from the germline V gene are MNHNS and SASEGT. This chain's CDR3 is CASRQITGGWGNQPQHF. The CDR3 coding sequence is TGTGCCAGCAGACAAATAACAGGGGGCTGGGGCAATCAGCCCCAGCATTTT.

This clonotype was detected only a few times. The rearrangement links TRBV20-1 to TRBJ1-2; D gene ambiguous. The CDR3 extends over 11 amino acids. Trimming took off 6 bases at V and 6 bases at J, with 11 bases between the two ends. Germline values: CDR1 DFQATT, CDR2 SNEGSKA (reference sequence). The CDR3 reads CSARIRHGYTF. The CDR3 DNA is TGCAGTGCCCGAATCCGCCATGGCTACACCTTC.

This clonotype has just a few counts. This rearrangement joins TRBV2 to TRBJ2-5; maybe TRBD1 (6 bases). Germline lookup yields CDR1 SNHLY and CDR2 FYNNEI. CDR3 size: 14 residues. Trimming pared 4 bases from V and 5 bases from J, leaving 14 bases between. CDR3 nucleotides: TGTGCCAGCAGTGTGGGTCGGGACATTGAGACCCAGTACTTC. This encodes CASSVGRDIETQYF.

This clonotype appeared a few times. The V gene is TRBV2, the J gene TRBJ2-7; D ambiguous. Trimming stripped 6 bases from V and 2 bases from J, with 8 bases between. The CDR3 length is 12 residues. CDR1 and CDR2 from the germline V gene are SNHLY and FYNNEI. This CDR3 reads CASSARTYEQYF. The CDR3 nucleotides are TGTGCCAGCAGCGCCAGAACCTACGAGCAGTACTTC.

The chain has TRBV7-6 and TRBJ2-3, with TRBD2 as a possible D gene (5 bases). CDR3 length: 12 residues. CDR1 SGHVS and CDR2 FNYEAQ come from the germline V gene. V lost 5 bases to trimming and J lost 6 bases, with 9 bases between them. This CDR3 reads CASSPWRDTQYF. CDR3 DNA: TGTGCCAGCAGCCCTTGGAGGGATACGCAGTATTTT.

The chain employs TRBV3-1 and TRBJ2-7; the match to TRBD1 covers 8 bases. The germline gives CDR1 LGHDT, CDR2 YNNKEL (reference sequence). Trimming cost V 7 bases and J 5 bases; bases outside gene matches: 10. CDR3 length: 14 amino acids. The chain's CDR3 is CASMEQGVFHEQYF. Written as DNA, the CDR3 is TGTGCCAGCATGGAACAGGGGGTATTCCACGAGCAGTACTTC.

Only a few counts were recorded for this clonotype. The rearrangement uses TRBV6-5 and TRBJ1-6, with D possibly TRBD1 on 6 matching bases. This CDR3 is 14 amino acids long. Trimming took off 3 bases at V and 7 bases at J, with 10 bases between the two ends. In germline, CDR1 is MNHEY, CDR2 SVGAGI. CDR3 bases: TGTGCCAGCAGTTATAGGCAGGGGAATTCACCCCTCCACTTT. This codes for CASSYRQGNSPLHF.

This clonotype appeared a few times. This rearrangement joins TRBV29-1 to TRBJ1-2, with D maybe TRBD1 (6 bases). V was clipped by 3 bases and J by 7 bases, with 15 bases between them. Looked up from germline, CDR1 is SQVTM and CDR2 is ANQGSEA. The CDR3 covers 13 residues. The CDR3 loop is CSVDFDRIGGYTF. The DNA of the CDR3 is TGCAGCGTTGACTTCGACAGGATCGGTGGCTACACCTTC.

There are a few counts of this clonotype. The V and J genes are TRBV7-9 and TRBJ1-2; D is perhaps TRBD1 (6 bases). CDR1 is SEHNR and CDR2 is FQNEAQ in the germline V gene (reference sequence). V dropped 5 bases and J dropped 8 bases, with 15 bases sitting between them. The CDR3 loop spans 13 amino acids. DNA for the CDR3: TGTGCCAGCAGCCTTAACAGGGAGCCGGGCTACACCTTC. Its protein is CASSLNREPGYTF. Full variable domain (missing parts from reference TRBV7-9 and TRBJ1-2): DTGVSQNPRHKITKRGQNVTFRCDPISEHNRLYWYRQTLGQGPEFLTYFQNEAQLEKSRLLSDRFSAERPKGSFSTLEIQRTEQGDSAMYLCASSLNREPGYTFGSGTRLTVV.

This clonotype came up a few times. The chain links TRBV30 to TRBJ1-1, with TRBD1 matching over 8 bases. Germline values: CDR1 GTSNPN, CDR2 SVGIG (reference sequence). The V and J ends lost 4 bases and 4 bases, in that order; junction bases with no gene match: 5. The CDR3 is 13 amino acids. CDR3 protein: CAWTDRGRTEAFF. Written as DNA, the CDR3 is TGTGCCTGGACCGACAGGGGACGCACTGAAGCTTTCTTT.

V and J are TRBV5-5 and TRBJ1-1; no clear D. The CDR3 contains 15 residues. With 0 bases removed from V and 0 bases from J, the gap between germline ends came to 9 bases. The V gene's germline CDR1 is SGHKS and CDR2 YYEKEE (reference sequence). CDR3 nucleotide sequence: TGTGCCAGCAGCTTGGCCGTCCGGATGAACACTGAAGCTTTCTTT. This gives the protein CASSLAVRMNTEAFF.